This paragraph reports one T cell receptor (beta chain). Its antigen is unknown. TCRdb re-analysed the reads in MiXCR, keeping a single row per CDR3 protein. Here the sample spans around 900,000 distinct CDR3 sequences, less than 40% being singletons. The data belong to a study of T cell repertoires in cytomegalovirus infection. Study-level information: Recently identified HLA-C-restricted and well-studied HLA-B-restricted CMV epitopes were used. Evidence of both CMV infection and a matching HLA type came from public TCR beta signatures.

CDR1 is MGHRA, CDR2 YSYEKL, per germline. This CDR3 contains 13 residues. V was shortened by 3 bases and J by 8 bases, with 13 bases between the two germline ends. The input for sequencing was cultured CD8+ T cells from PBMCs, taken from culture after CMV antigen stimulation. The sequence was obtained from a human donor in good health (CMV status not recorded). Some clones in this sample may be carry-over from other donors' samples. This rearrangement joins TRBV4-1 to TRBJ1-2; D unclear. The CDR3 loop reads CASSQAGRSGYTF. CDR3 DNA sequence: TGCGCCAGCAGCCAGGCCGGGAGGTCGGGCTACACCTTC.